One TCR beta chain is described in this entry. Some clones are missing from TCRdb's copy, which holds only in-frame ones; the method was immunoSEQ multiplex PCR. The sample lists about 59,000 clones, around 79% occurring once. The CDR3 consists of 11 residues. Per germline, CDR1 SEHNR and CDR2 FQNEAQ (reference sequence). V lost 11 bases to trimming and J lost 7 bases, with 14 bases between them. The source of the sample is a study of blood T cell repertoires in COVID-19. The chain recombines TRBV7-9 with TRBJ1-1, with D possibly matching TRBD1 (5 bases). Sequenced material: peripheral blood. This TCR was recovered from a man between 60 and 75 years old with acute or convalescent COVID-19. CDR3: CAGFGGNEAFF. CDR3 nucleotides: TGTGCCGGATTTGGGGGGAATGAAGCTTTCTTT.